A selection of T cell receptor beta chains follows, all from one sample in a study of blood T cell repertoires in COVID-19. Profiling relied on immunoSEQ multiplex PCR, and the TCRdb table lists in-frame clones only, not all of them. The top ten hold roughly 5% of the sample, which has tens of thousands of clones, 80% to 90% seen once. Specimen: peripheral blood. The source is a woman between 70 and 85 years old with active COVID-19. The CDR3 runs from the conserved cysteine through the conserved F or W. D genes are given only for firm matches. Not all rows give a size; the values are once, few, many and, for expanded clones, a class.

D | length | J | size | V | DNA | CDR3
NA | 13 | TRBJ1-5 | NA | TRBV7-8 | TGTGCCAGCAGCTTAGAAGAGAATCAGCCCCAGCATTTT | CASSLEENQPQHF
NA | 11 | TRBJ2-1 | NA | TRBV30 | TGTGCCTGGAGTGTCGGAGGGTTTGGGTTCTTC | CAWSVGGFGFF
TRBD2 | 16 | TRBJ2-5 | NA | TRBV5-5 | TGTGCCAGCAGATTGGGACTAGCGGGGGGTCTAGAGACCCAGTACTTC | CASRLGLAGGLETQYF
NA | 14 | TRBJ2-7 | NA | TRBV10-1 | TGCGCCAGCAGTGTCTCAGGTGCTACCTACGAGCAGTACTTC | CASSVSGATYEQYF
NA | 15 | TRBJ2-1 | once | TRBV7-9 | TGTGCCAGCAGCTTGAACTCTCTCGGGAACAATGAGCAGTTCTTC | CASSLNSLGNNEQFF
NA | 11 | TRBJ2-5 | once | TRBV20-1 | TGCAGTGCTAGTAGCGCGGAGACCCAGTACTTC | CSASSAETQYF
TRBD1 | 15 | TRBJ1-4 | NA | TRBV9 | TGTGCCAGCAGCCCCCGACAGGGGGTCTCTGAAAGACTGTTTTTT | CASSPRQGVSERLFF
TRBD2 | 15 | TRBJ2-5 | once | TRBV28 | TGTGCCAGCAGCGTACTAGCGGGGGGGCAAGAGACCCAGTACTTC | CASSVLAGGQETQYF
NA | 16 | TRBJ1-1 | NA | TRBV18 | TGTGCCAGCTCACCGGCGACAGCGGGGGGGAGCACTGAAGCTTTCTTT | CASSPATAGGSTEAFF
NA | 13 | TRBJ2-7 | NA | TRBV28 | TGTGCCAGCAGTCTGGGGACACTAATTCGAGAGACCTTC | CASSLGTLIRETF
TRBD2 | 15 | TRBJ2-7 | few | TRBV29-1 | TGCAGCGTTGAAGTACCGGGACTAGTCTCCTACGAGCAGTACTTC | CSVEVPGLVSYEQYF
NA | 15 | TRBJ2-1 | NA | TRBV5-1 | TGCGCCAGCAGCTGGATCCCAGGGGAAGCGAATGAGCAGTTCTTC | CASSWIPGEANEQFF
TRBD2 | 12 | TRBJ2-1 | NA | TRBV24-1 | TGTGCCACCAGTGTCAGCGGGGGACAGCAGTTCTTC | CATSVSGGQQFF
TRBD1 | 16 | TRBJ1-2 | NA | TRBV5-5 | TGTGCCAGCAGCTACATCCCGGGACAGTCAAACTATGGCTACACCTTC | CASSYIPGQSNYGYTF
NA | 15 | TRBJ2-7 | NA | TRBV4-3 | TGCGCCAGCAGCCAAGACCGGGATGGGACCTACGAGCAGTACTTC | CASSQDRDGTYEQYF
NA | 14 | TRBJ1-6 | NA | TRBV11-2 | TGTGCCAGCAGCTTTGGGGCAGGGGATCCACCCCTCCACTTT | CASSFGAGDPPLHF
NA | 15 | TRBJ2-5 | NA | TRBV5-4 | TGTGCCAGCAGCCCGCCACCGGGGGACCAAGAGACCCAGTACTTC | CASSPPPGDQETQYF
NA | 14 | TRBJ2-2 | once | TRBV6-2/TRBV6-3 | TGTGCCAGCAGTTATAGTTCGAACACCGGGGAGCTGTTTTTT | CASSYSSNTGELFF
NA | 14 | TRBJ1-2 | NA | TRBV18 | TGTGCCAGCTCACCAGAGGGAGGGAACTATGGCTACACCTTC | CASSPEGGNYGYTF
TRBD1 | 12 | TRBJ1-2 | NA | TRBV18 | TGTGCCAGCTCACCGGGACAGCCATTGACAACCTTC | CASSPGQPLTTF
TRBD2 | 15 | TRBJ2-1 | NA | TRBV2 | TGTGCCAGCAGGGTGACTAGCGGGGGGGCCGCTGAGCAGTTCTTC | CASRVTSGGAAEQFF
NA | 11 | TRBJ2-5 | NA | TRBV6-6 | TGTGCCAGCAGTGCAGAAGAGACCCAGTACTTC | CASSAEETQYF
TRBD2 | 15 | TRBJ2-3 | NA | TRBV3-1/TRBV3-2 | TGTGCCAGCAGCCAGATGAGCGGGGGGTTGCATACGCAGTATTTT | CASSQMSGGLHTQYF
NA | 14 | TRBJ2-5 | NA | TRBV15 | TGTGCCACCAGCAGAGATCGAGGGTTCGAGACCCAGTACTTC | CATSRDRGFETQYF
NA | 15 | TRBJ1-2 | NA | TRBV6-5 | TGTGCCAGCAGGGCGACAGGCAGGACCTTCTATGGCTACACCTTC | CASRATGRTFYGYTF
TRBD1 | 13 | TRBJ2-4 | NA | TRBV7-2 | TGTGCCAGCAGCTTTGGCAGGGGGAACATTCAGTACTTC | CASSFGRGNIQYF
TRBD1 | 13 | TRBJ2-7 | NA | TRBV18 | TGTGCCAGCTCACCAGACAGGGCACACGAGCAGTACTTC | CASSPDRAHEQYF
TRBD1 | 11 | TRBJ1-1 | NA | TRBV6-5 | TGTGCCAGTACAGGGGGCACTGAAGCTTTCTTT | CASTGGTEAFF
TRBD2 | 15 | TRBJ2-3 | NA | TRBV2 | TGTGCCAGCAGTATGACTAGCGGGGTCCCAGATACGCAGTATTTT | CASSMTSGVPDTQYF
NA | 14 | TRBJ1-2 | NA | TRBV9 | TGTGCCAGCAGCGTAGAGGGCCAGGGCCCAGGCTACACCTTC | CASSVEGQGPGYTF
NA | 14 | TRBJ1-1 | NA | TRBV10-3 | TGTGCCATCAGGCCGCTTGCAACGGACACTGAAGCTTTCTTT | CAIRPLATDTEAFF
NA | 14 | TRBJ1-1 | once | TRBV5-6 | TGTGCCAGCAGCTCAGGGTTAGAGGACACTGAAGCTTTCTTT | CASSSGLEDTEAFF
TRBD1 | 15 | TRBJ2-7 | NA | TRBV28 | TGTGCCAGCCTACCGACCGGGACAGGAGAAAGCGAGCAGTACTTC | CASLPTGTGESEQYF
NA | 12 | TRBJ2-5 | NA | TRBV11-3 | TGTGCCAGCAGCCGGGGAGTGGAGACCCAGTACTTC | CASSRGVETQYF
TRBD1 | 18 | TRBJ2-7 | NA | TRBV4-1 | TGCGCCAGCAGCCAAAGCTCGGTAAGCCGGGACAGTACCTACGAGCAGTACTTC | CASSQSSVSRDSTYEQYF
TRBD2 | 16 | TRBJ2-2 | NA | TRBV5-1 | TGCGCCAGCAGCCCTCTACTAGCGACGAACACCGGGGAGCTGTTTTTT | CASSPLLATNTGELFF
NA | 14 | TRBJ2-1 | NA | TRBV7-2 | TGTGCCAGCAGCCACGTTGTGGCACAACATGAGCAGTTCTTC | CASSHVVAQHEQFF